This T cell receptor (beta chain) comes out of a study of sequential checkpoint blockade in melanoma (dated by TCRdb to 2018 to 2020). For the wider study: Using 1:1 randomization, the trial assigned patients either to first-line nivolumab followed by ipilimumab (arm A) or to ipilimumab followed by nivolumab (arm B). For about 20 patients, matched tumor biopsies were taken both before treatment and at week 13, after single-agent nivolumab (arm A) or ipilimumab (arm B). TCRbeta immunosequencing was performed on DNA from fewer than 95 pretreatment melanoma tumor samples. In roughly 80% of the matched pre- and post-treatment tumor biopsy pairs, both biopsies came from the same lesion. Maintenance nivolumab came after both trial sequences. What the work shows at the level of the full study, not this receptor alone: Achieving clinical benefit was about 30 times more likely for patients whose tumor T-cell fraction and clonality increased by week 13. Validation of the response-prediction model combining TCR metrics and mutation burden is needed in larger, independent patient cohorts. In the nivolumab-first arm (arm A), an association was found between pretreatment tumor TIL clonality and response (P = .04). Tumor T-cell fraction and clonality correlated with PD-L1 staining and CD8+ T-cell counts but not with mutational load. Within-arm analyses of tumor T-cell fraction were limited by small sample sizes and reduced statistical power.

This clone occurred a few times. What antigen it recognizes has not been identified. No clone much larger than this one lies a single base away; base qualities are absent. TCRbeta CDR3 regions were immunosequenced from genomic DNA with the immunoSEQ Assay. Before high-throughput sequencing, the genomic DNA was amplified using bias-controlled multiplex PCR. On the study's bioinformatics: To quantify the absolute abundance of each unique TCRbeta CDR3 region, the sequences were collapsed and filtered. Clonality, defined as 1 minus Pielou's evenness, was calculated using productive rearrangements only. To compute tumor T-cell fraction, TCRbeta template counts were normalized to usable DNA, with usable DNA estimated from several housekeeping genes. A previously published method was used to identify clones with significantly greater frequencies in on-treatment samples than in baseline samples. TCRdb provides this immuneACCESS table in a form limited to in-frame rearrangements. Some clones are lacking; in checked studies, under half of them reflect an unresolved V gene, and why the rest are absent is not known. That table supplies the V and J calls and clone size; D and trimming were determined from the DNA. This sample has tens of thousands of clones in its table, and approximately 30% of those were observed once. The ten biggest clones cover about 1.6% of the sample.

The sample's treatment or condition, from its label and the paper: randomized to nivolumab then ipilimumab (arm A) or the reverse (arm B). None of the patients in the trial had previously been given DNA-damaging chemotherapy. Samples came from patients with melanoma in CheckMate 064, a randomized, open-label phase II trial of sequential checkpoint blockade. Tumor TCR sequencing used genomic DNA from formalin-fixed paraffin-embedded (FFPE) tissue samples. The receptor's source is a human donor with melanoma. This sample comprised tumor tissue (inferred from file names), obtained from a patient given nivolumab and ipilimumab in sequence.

This receptor carries the CDR3 CASSAGTSGSMDTQYF. The sequenced DNA is TGTGCCAGCAGCGCCGGGACTAGCGGGAGTATGGATACGCAGTATTTT. The rearranged chain carries TRBV11-3 and TRBJ2-3; 14 middle bases align to TRBD2. The junction shows trimming of 5 bases on V and 6 bases on J, and the gene matches do not reach 7 bases of it. CDR3 length: 16 amino acids, cysteine to phenylalanine. The sequence is cut down to CDR3 DNA, 48 bases in frame from base 1. CDR1 and CDR2 (SGHNT, YENEEA) derive from the germline V gene.